The T cell receptor beta chain described here comes from a study of blood T cell repertoires in COVID-19 (dated by TCRdb to 2018 to 2020). For the study in its entirety: Samples covering the acute and convalescent phases of COVID-19 were provided by collaborators in the United States, Italy and Spain. Where available, HLA class I and class II types were taken from metadata supplied by the sample provider and were not determined by assay-based typing. The repertoires were released in a freely available public database intended as a resource for research on the immune response to SARS-CoV-2. Subjects who had been exposed to COVID-19, were actively infected with it, or had recovered from it provided the deeply sampled blood TCRbeta repertoires that made up the dataset. The samples were drawn from the first 160 participants of the ongoing ImmuneRACE study and from 950 to 1,500 subjects provided by 6 global collaborators. Sample metadata almost always included a de-identified subject ID, COVID-19 status, age in years and sex. The prospective study material was composed of cDNA or gDNA derived from T cells, B-cell-depleted T cells, or PBMCs.

Collaborating institutions collected whole blood in K2EDTA tubes following their own protocols. For TCRbeta analysis, collaborators shipped samples as frozen whole blood, isolated PBMCs, or DNA extracted from either of those sample types. The immunoSEQ Assay, a bias-controlled multiplex PCR, was used to amplify TCRbeta CDR3 regions from genomic DNA. Per the authors' processing: The number of nucleated cells in each sample was estimated from the amplification of reference gene primers within the assay. To quantify the absolute abundance of each unique TCRbeta CDR3 rearrangement, sequence reads were collapsed and filtered. For each sample, productive Simpson clonality was calculated as the square root of Simpson's diversity index over productive rearrangements. TCRdb carries this immuneACCESS record with in-frame sequences only. Its versions omit some clonotypes, under half of them owing to an unresolved V gene in the studies checked, with the rest unexplained. Clone size and the V and J calls come from that table; the DNA yielded D and trimming. The sample yields under 150,000 clones; approximately 81% were counted once. The top ten clonotypes cover 1.4% of the sample.

About this clone itself: The specificity of this receptor is unknown. Per-base qualities were not stored, and no clone one base away is much larger.

Summary of the overall study and its limitations: Clinical and demographic metadata were provided uncurated, with the amount varying by source and participant.

CDR1 and CDR2 (ENHRY, SYGVKD) derive from the germline V gene. Inclusive of the bounding cysteine and phenylalanine, the CDR3 is 12 residues long. This entry keeps only the CDR3 DNA: 36 bases, framed from base 1. V is cut by 0 bases and J by 6 bases, and the space between the germline ends is 5 bases. The V gene is TRBV10-3 and the J gene is TRBJ2-5; a tentative D call is TRBD1 (5 bases match). The specimen sequenced was peripheral blood. The receptor was isolated from a man aged 60 to 75 with acute or convalescent COVID-19. The CDR3 sequence is CAISESGQTQYF. The DNA sequence is as follows: TGTGCCATCAGTGAGTCGGGGCAGACCCAGTACTTC.